One and the same sample provided the 30 T cell receptor beta chains below, sequenced in a study of vaccination effects on CD4 cells after COVID-19. Expansion with viral peptide pools was applied to antigen-specific CD4+ T cells by the ViraFEST assay prior to sequencing. CD4+ T cell isolation took place after approximately 11 days of culture. Absence of prior SARS-CoV-2 infection characterized the vaccine recipients, who showed negative nucleocapsid antibodies. The assay was immunoSEQ multiplex PCR, and TCRdb's table has in-frame clones only and misses some. The sample carries some 52,000 clones, approximately 75% recorded once. Antigen specificity for these receptors is unknown. Sample: CD4+ T cells from PBMCs cultured with HCoV-OC43 spike peptides, taken before COVID-19 vaccination. Subset reported: HCoV-OC43 spike overlapping peptide pool stimulation. Every receptor here comes from a human donor who received a COVID-19 vaccine.

This chain links TRBV7-8 with TRBJ2-7, with D uncertain. Germline assignment: CDR1 SGHVS and CDR2 FQNEAQ. The CDR3 runs 13 residues. CDR3 sequence: CASSLASSHEQYV. CDR3 coding DNA: TGTGCCAGCAGCTTAGCTAGCTCCCACGAGCAGTACGTC.

This clone has a handful of counts. The chain is built from TRBV30 and TRBJ2-5; D uncertain. V lost 3 bases and J 5 bases, leaving 13 bases between the germline ends. Germline lookup yields CDR1 GTSNPN and CDR2 SVGIG (reference sequence). The CDR3 runs 13 residues. CDR3 loop: CAWSRPPQETQYF. The DNA for the CDR3 is TGTGCCTGGAGCAGACCGCCACAGGAGACCCAGTACTTC.

The chain links TRBV7-2 to TRBJ2-3; D is uncertain. There are 12 residues in the CDR3. Germline-derived CDR1 and CDR2 are SGHTA and FQGNSA. Trimming removed 6 bases from V and 4 bases from J, with 8 bases in between. CDR3 region: CASRDLADTQYF. For the CDR3, the DNA is TGTGCCAGCAGAGACTTAGCAGATACGCAGTATTTT.

This clone is a singleton in its sample. This chain links TRBV23-1 with TRBJ2-7; D unresolved. TRBV23-1 is treated as an ORF (open reading frame) with a function not yet certain. The CDR3 loop spans 16 amino acids. Trimming shortened V by 3 bases and J by 5 bases, and 20 bases separated the two germline ends. The CDR3 region is CASSHRRAMSPNEQYV. DNA of the CDR3: TGCGCCAGCAGTCATCGCCGGGCTATGTCCCCAAACGAGCAGTACGTC.

The chain combines TRBV5-1 with TRBJ2-3, with 7 bases lining up with TRBD1. The CDR3 extends over 17 amino acids. Germline CDR1 and CDR2: SGHRS and YFSETQ. V gave up 4 bases and J gave up 3 bases; unmatched junction bases: 14. The DNA of the CDR3 is TGCGCCAGCAGCCTCGGAGGATTCACAGGGGCTACAGATACGCAGTATTTT. Encoded protein: CASSLGGFTGATDTQYF.

The chain is built from TRBV5-1 and TRBJ2-7, with D perhaps matching TRBD1 (5 bases). Germline CDR1 SGHRS, CDR2 YFSETQ. The V end was cut by 1 base, the J end by 7 bases, with 15 bases between. This CDR3 has 14 amino acids. DNA for the CDR3: TGCGCCAGCAGCTTGCTCGGACAAGCTGAAGAGCAGTACGTC. It is translated as CASSLLGQAEEQYV.

J is TRBJ2-5 and V is TRBV9, with TRBD2 identical over 13 bases. V was clipped by 3 bases and J by 2 bases; unmatched bases: 7. Germline V gives CDR1 SGDLS, CDR2 YYNGEE. This CDR3 has 17 amino acids. The CDR3 DNA sequence: TGTGCCAGCAGCGCCGGACTAGCGGGGGCCGATCAAGAGACCCAGTACTTC. Its translation: CASSAGLAGADQETQYF.

This rearrangement joins TRBV19 to TRBJ1-6, with D unresolved. The CDR3 covers 16 residues. Trimming removed 3 bases from V and 0 bases from J, with 9 bases in between. Germline lookup yields CDR1 LNHDA and CDR2 SQIVND (reference sequence). The chain's CDR3 is CASSMTGSSYNSPLHF. The CDR3 bases are TGTGCCAGTAGTATGACCGGGAGCTCCTATAATTCACCCCTCCACTTT.

This chain uses TRBV18 with TRBJ1-1; D remains unclear. The ends were cut back, 2 bases at V and 10 bases at J, with 11 bases in the middle. The CDR3 spans 12 residues. Germline V gene data show CDR1 as KGHSH and CDR2 as LQKENI. The CDR3 DNA reads TGTGCCAGCTCACCAAGCGGGTATGGAGCTTTCTTT. Translating it yields CASSPSGYGAFF.

This sequence joins TRBV6-2 or TRBV6-3 and TRBJ2-3; possibly TRBD2 for D (6 bases). The CDR3 covers 19 residues. V lost 2 bases and J 1 base, leaving 22 bases between the germline ends. The germline V gene has CDR1 MNHEY and CDR2 SVGEGT. The CDR3 region is CASSYGPELANWGTDTQYF. CDR3 bases: TGTGCCAGCAGTTACGGGCCCGAACTAGCTAATTGGGGCACAGATACGCAGTATTTT.

The chain recombines TRBV18 with TRBJ1-1; 9 bases align to TRBD1. The V segment lost 3 bases and the J segment 3 bases; nucleotides outside the gene matches: 5. The CDR3 runs 15 residues. Per the germline V gene, CDR1 is KGHSH and CDR2 is LQKENI. CDR3 in amino acids: CASSPYRDRDTEAFF. CDR3 in DNA: TGTGCCAGCTCACCGTACCGGGACAGGGACACTGAAGCTTTCTTT.

The genes are TRBV7-9 and TRBJ2-3, with 8 bases aligning to TRBD2. CDR3 length: 14 amino acids. Trimming cost V 8 bases and J 6 bases; bases outside gene matches: 10. Per germline, CDR1 SEHNR and CDR2 FQNEAQ (reference sequence). In DNA, the CDR3 is TGTGCCAGCCTTAGGCGGGGGGCGATGGATACGCAGTATTTT. It codes for CASLRRGAMDTQYF.

J is TRBJ2-7 and V is TRBV21-1; the table's D call, TRBD1, was not checked against the DNA. TRBV21-1 is termed a pseudogene. This CDR3 contains 14 residues. The CDR3 reads CASSSDRYSYEQYV. In nucleotides, the CDR3 is TGTGCCAGCAGTTCGGACAGATACTCCTACGAGCAGTACGTC.

CDR3 nucleotide sequence: TGTGCCAGCAGAGCCTCGGCAGTCGAATATTCACCCCTCCACTTT. The encoded protein is CASRASAVEYSPLHF. This chain joins TRBV27 and TRBJ1-6; no clear D gene. Germline assignment: CDR1 MNHEY and CDR2 SMNVEV (reference sequence). There are 15 residues in the CDR3. V was pared by 6 bases and J by 8 bases, with 17 bases between.

This clone was seen once. The chain is built from TRBV12-3 or TRBV12-4 and TRBJ1-2; 9 positions agree with TRBD1. J was trimmed by 7 bases and V by 7 bases; bases with no gene match: 7. The CDR3 is 13 amino acids. CDR3 residues: CASTLQGAGGYTF. Written as DNA, the CDR3 is TGTGCCAGCACCCTACAGGGGGCAGGTGGCTACACCTTC.

The chain couples TRBV5-1 to TRBJ1-6; TRBD1 is a possible D gene (5 bases). This CDR3 spans 13 amino acids. Germline CDR1 and CDR2: SGHRS and YFSETQ. V was pared by 4 bases and J by 7 bases, with 9 bases between. CDR3 loop: CASSPGGNSPLHF. CDR3 DNA sequence: TGCGCCAGCAGCCCGGGGGGGAATTCACCCCTCCACTTT.

The rearrangement uses TRBV3-1 (or the pseudogene TRBV3-2) and TRBJ2-1; 10 bases are a match to TRBD1. Per the germline V gene, CDR1 is LGHDT and CDR2 is YNNKEL (reference sequence). J gave up 9 bases and V 4 bases, and 9 bases lay outside the gene matches. CDR3 length equals 15 residues. The CDR3 reads CASSLEGTGATEQFF. The CDR3 DNA follows: TGTGCCAGCAGCCTTGAAGGGACAGGGGCGACTGAGCAGTTCTTC.

The rearrangement uses TRBV5-1 and TRBJ1-5, with a weak D call TRBD1 (5 bases). Per germline, CDR1 SGHRS and CDR2 YFSETQ. The CDR3 totals 21 residues. Trimming left V 5 bases short and J 0 bases short, with 30 bases between. CDR3 DNA: TGCGCCAGCAGGCCTCACGATAGACAGCACAAGACCGTCTATAGCAATCAGCCCCAGCATTTT. Amino acid sequence: CASRPHDRQHKTVYSNQPQHF.

The rearrangement joins TRBV7-2 to TRBJ2-5, with 9 bases that match TRBD1. Trimming at V came to 2 bases and at J to 3 bases, leaving 7 bases not matched to a gene. The CDR3 has 16 residues. Germline CDR1 is SGHTA and CDR2 is FQGNSA. CDR3: CASSLRYWDREETQYF. The CDR3 region has the DNA TGTGCCAGCAGCTTAAGGTACTGGGACAGGGAAGAGACCCAGTACTTC. Using reference TRBV7-2 and TRBJ2-5 for the parts outside the CDR3, the full variable domain is GAGVSQSPSNKVTEKGKDVELRCDPISGHTALYWYRQSLGQGLEFLIYFQGNSAPDKSGLPSDRFSAERTGGSVSTLTIQRTQQEDSAVYLCASSLRYWDREETQYFGPGTRLLVL.

The rearrangement uses TRBV5-1 and TRBJ2-3; 9 nucleotides line up with TRBD2. Per germline, CDR1 SGHRS and CDR2 YFSETQ. The V and J ends lost 6 bases and 6 bases, in that order; junction bases with no gene match: 8. CDR3 length: 14 amino acids. The CDR3 sequence: CASTAGGAGDTQYF. The CDR3 nucleotides read TGCGCCAGCACTGCGGGGGGGGCCGGCGATACGCAGTATTTT.

The J gene is TRBJ2-5, the V gene TRBV5-1, with D maybe TRBD2 (5 bases). CDR3 length: 14 amino acids. CDR1 and CDR2 (germline): SGHRS, YFSETQ. Trimming cost V 0 bases and J 5 bases, with 11 bases left between them. This chain's CDR3 is CASSLDLAYETQYF. CDR3 coding DNA: TGCGCCAGCAGCTTGGACTTAGCGTACGAGACCCAGTACTTC.

The gene calls are TRBV27 and TRBJ1-2; D is uncertain. V lost 4 bases and J lost 8, with 17 bases in between. Germline-derived CDR1 and CDR2 are MNHEY and SMNVEV (reference sequence). This CDR3 spans 14 amino acids. The CDR3 is CASSSSGIGEGYTF. CDR3 coding DNA: TGTGCCAGCAGTTCCTCGGGGATAGGTGAAGGCTACACCTTC.

The chain uses TRBV19 and TRBJ2-4; D unclear. The V gene's germline CDR1 is LNHDA and CDR2 SQIVND (reference sequence). The CDR3 consists of 12 residues. Trimming pared 4 bases from V and 4 bases from J, leaving 5 bases between. CDR3 residues: CASSKVKNIQYF. As DNA, the CDR3 is TGTGCCAGTAGTAAAGTAAAAAACATTCAGTACTTC.

This rearrangement joins TRBV5-6 to TRBJ1-2; no reliable D call. The V end was cut by 2 bases, the J end by 0 bases, with 8 bases between. Germline CDR1 is SGHDT and CDR2 is YYEEEE. CDR3 length equals 14 residues. CDR3 loop: CASSFRPTNYGYTF. For the CDR3, the DNA is TGTGCCAGCAGCTTCAGACCTACTAACTATGGCTACACCTTC.

The gene calls are TRBV19 and TRBJ2-3; D may be TRBD1 (7 bases). The CDR3 runs to 15 residues. With 6 bases removed from V and 2 bases from J, the gap between germline ends came to 15 bases. CDR1 is LNHDA, CDR2 SQIVND, per germline (reference sequence). CDR3 sequence: CASRRDSGLTDTQYF. CDR3 in DNA: TGTGCCAGTAGGCGGGACAGCGGCCTCACAGATACGCAGTATTTT.

This clone was counted once. J is TRBJ2-3 and V is TRBV18, with 10 bases fitting TRBD2. CDR1 KGHSH and CDR2 LQKENI come from the germline V gene. V was pared by 2 bases and J by 7 bases, with 6 bases of the junction left unmatched. The CDR3 totals 15 residues. This CDR3 reads CASSPTLAGAHTQYF. The CDR3 nucleotides read TGTGCCAGCTCACCAACCCTAGCGGGGGCACATACGCAGTATTTT.

This clone was seen a few times. One end of the junction varies from germline; a read error may be responsible. The chain has TRBV5-1 and TRBJ2-2; 7 positions match TRBD2. Germline CDR1 and CDR2: SGHRS and YFSETQ. There are 13 residues in the CDR3. Written as DNA, the CDR3 is TGCGCGAGCAGGGAGGGGTCCACCGGGGAGCTGTTTTTT. As protein: CASREGSTGELFF.

This chain connects TRBV10-2 to TRBJ2-3; weak D call: TRBD1 (6 bases). The V end lost 5 bases, the J end lost 8 bases, and 11 bases lay between the germline ends. CDR3 length: 12 residues. Germline assignment: CDR1 WSHSY and CDR2 SAAADI. In nucleotides, the CDR3 is TGCGCCAGCAGTCCGACAGGTACTACGCAGTATTTT. It is translated as CASSPTGTTQYF.

This clone showed up just a few times. The chain uses TRBV6-6 and TRBJ2-2, with D unresolved. V was clipped by 6 bases and J by 2 bases, with 13 bases between them. The CDR3 is 15 residues long. CDR1 and CDR2 (germline): MNHNY, SVGAGI (reference sequence). CDR3 nucleotide sequence: TGTGCCAGCAGCACAAGGACGGGTAACACCGGGGAGCTGTTTTTT. Translating it yields CASSTRTGNTGELFF.

V gene TRBV3-1 (or the pseudogene TRBV3-2) combines with J gene TRBJ1-2; 7 nucleotides line up with TRBD1. CDR3 size: 15 residues. The V and J ends lost 5 bases and 1 base, in that order; junction bases with no gene match: 7. Germline V lookup: CDR1 LGHDT, CDR2 YNNKEL (reference sequence). The CDR3 loop reads CASSYRDSINYGYTF. The CDR3 DNA sequence: TGTGCCAGCAGCTACCGGGACAGTATTAACTATGGCTACACCTTC.